The present TCR beta chain was sequenced within a study of T cells in Graves' hyperthyroidism and ophthalmopathy. There were TCR beta CDR3 regions amplified from RNA transcripts. The HTBI primer set served for first-round RT-PCR of the TCR CDR3. TCRdb re-analysed the multiplex PCR reads in MiXCR, keeping a single row per CDR3 protein. Of about 640,000 distinct CDR3 sequences listed, about a fifth are singletons. Patients with ophthalmopathy all had a Clinical Activity Score of at least 3, a NOSPECS grade of at least 4 and duration under 3 months. It was uncontrolled infection, other autoimmune disease, pregnancy or lactation that excluded patients. The germline CDR1 and CDR2 sequences are SGHDN and FVKESK. V shed 2 bases and J shed 3 bases, with 19 bases lying between them. The CDR3 runs to 17 residues.

Sequencing was performed on blood. The V call is TRBV14, the J call TRBJ1-1, with a possible D match to TRBD1 (5 bases). This TCR derives from a man aged 30 to 39 with Graves' ophthalmopathy. The CDR3 sequence is CASSQITGRGLDTEAFF. CDR3 DNA: TGTGCCAGCAGCCAAATTACGGGCCGGGGGTTGGACACTGAAGCTTTCTTT.